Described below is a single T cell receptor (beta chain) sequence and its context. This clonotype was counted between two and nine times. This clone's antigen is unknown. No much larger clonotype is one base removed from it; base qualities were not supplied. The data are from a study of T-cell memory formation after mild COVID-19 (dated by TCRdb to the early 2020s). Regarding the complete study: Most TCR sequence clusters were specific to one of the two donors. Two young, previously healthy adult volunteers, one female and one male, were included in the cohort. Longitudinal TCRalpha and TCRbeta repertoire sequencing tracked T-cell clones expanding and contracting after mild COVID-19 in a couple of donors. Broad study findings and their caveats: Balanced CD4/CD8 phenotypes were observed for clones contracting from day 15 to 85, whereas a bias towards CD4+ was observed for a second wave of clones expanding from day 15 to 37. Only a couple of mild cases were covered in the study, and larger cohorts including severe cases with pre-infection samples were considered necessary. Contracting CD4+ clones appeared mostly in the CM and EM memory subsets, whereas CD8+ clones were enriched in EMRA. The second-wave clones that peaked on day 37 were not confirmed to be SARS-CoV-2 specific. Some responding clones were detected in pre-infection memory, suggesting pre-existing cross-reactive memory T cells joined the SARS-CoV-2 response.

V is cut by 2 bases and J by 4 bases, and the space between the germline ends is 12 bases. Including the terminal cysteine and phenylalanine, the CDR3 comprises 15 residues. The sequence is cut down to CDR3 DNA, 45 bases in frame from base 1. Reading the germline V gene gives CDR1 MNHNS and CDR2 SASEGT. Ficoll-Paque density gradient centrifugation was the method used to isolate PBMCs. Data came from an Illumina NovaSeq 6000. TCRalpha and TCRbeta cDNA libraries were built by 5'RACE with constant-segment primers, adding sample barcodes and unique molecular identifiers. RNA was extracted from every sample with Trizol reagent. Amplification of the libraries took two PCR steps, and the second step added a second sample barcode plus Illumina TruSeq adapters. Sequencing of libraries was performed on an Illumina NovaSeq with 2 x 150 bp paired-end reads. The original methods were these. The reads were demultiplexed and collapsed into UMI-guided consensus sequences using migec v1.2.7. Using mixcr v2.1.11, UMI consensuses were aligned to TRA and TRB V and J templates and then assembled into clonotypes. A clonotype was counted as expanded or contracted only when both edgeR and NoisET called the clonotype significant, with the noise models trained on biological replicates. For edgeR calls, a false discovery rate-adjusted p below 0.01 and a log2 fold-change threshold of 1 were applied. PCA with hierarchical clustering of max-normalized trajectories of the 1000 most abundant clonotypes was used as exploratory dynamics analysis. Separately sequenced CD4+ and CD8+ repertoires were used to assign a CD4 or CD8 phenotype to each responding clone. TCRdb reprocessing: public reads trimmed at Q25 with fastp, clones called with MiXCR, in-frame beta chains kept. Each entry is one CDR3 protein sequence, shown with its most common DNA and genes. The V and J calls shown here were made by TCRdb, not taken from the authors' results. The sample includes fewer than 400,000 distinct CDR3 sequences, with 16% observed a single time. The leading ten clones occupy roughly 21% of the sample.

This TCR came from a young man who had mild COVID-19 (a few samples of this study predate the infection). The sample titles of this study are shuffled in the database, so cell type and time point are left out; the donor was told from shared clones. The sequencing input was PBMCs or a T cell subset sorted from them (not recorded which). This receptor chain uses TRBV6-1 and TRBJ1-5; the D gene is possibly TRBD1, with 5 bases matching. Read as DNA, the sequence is TGTGCCAGCAGTGAACCTTCGGGGCCGAATCAGCCCCAGCATTTT. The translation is CASSEPSGPNQPQHF.